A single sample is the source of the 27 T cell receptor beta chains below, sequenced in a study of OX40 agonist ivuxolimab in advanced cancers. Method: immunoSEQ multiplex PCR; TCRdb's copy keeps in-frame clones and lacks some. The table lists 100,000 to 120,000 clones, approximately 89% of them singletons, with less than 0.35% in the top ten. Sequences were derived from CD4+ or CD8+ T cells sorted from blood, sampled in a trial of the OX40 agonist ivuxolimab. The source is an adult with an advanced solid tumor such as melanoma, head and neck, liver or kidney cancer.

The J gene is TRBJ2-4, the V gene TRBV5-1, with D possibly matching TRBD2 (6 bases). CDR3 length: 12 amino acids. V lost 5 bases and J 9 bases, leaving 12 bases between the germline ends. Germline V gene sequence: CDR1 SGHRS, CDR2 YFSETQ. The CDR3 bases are TGCGCCAGCAGGCCCTGGGGGGTCATTCAGTACTTC. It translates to CASRPWGVIQYF.

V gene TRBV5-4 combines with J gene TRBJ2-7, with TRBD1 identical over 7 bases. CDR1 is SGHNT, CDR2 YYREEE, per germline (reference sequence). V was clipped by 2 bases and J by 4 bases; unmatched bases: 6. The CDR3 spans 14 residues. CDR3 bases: TGTGCCAGCAGCTTAAACAGGGGAACTTACGAGCAGTACTTC. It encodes CASSLNRGTYEQYF.

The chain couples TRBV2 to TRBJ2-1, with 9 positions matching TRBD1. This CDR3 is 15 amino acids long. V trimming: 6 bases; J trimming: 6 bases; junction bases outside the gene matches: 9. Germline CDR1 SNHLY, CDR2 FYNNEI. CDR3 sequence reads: CASRRDRAGTNEQFF. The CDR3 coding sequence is TGTGCCAGCAGGAGGGACAGGGCGGGAACCAATGAGCAGTTCTTC.

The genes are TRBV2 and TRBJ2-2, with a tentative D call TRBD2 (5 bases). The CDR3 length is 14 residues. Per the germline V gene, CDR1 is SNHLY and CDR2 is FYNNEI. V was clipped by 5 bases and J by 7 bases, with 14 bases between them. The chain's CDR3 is CASSPLGWGGELFF. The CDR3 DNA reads TGTGCCAGCAGTCCACTAGGATGGGGCGGGGAGCTGTTTTTT.

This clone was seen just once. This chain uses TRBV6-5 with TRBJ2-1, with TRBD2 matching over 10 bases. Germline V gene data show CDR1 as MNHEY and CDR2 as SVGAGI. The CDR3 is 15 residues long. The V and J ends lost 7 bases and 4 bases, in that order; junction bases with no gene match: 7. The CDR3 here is CASTRLAGAYNEQFF. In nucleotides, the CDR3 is TGTGCCAGCACCCGTCTAGCGGGAGCTTACAATGAGCAGTTCTTC.

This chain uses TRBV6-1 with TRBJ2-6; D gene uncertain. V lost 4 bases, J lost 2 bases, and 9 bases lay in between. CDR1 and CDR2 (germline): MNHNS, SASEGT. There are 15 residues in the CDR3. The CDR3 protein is CASSAGWAGANVLTF. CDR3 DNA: TGTGCCAGCAGTGCTGGATGGGCTGGGGCCAACGTCCTGACTTTC.

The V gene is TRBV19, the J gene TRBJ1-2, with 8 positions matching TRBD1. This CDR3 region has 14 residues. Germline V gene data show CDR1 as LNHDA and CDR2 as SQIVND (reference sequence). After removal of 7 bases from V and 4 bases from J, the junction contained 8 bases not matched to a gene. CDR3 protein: CASTYGGQVYGYTF. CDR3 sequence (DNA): TGTGCCAGTACCTACGGGGGACAGGTCTATGGCTACACCTTC.

The CDR3 loop reads CASSGPGHGTDTQYF. The CDR3 DNA follows: TGTGCCAGCAGCGGACCGGGACACGGAACAGATACGCAGTATTTT. The gene calls are TRBV9 and TRBJ2-3; weak D call: TRBD1 (6 bases). V dropped 3 bases and J dropped 3 bases, with 14 bases sitting between them. CDR1 and CDR2 (germline): SGDLS, YYNGEE. This CDR3 has 15 residues.

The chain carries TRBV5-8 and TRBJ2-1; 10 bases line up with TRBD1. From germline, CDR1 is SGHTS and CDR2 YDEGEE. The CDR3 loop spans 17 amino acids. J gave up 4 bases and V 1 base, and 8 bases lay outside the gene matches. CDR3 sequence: CASSLMAGTGVYNEQFF. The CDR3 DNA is TGTGCCAGCAGCTTGATGGCCGGGACAGGGGTATACAATGAGCAGTTCTTC.

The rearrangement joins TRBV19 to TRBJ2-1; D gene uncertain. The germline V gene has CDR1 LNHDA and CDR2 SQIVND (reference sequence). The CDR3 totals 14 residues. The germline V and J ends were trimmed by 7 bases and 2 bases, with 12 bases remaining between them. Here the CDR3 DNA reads TGTGCCAGTACCGACAAATGGGCCTACAATGAGCAGTTCTTC. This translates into CASTDKWAYNEQFF. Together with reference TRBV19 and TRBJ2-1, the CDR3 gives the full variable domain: DGGITQSPKYLFRKEGQNVTLSCEQNLNHDAMYWYRQDPGQGLRLIYYSQIVNDFQKGDIAEGYSVSREKKESFPLTVTSAQKNPTAFYLCASTDKWAYNEQFFGPGTRLTVL.

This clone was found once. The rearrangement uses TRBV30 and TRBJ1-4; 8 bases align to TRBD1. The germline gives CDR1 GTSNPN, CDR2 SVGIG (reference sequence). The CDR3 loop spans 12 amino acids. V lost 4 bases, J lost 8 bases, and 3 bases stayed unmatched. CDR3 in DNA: TGTGCCTGGAACCGGGACAGGGAAAAACTGTTTTTT. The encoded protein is CAWNRDREKLFF.

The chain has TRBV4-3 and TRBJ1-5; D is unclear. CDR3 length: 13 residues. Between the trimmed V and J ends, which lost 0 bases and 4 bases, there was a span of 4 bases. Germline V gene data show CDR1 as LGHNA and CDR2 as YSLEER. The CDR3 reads CASSQDLNQPQHF. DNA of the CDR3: TGCGCCAGCAGCCAAGATCTGAATCAGCCCCAGCATTTT.

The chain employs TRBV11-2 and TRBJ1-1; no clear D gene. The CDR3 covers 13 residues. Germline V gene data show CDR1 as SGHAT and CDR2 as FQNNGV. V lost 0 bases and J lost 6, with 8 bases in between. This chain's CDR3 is CASSLDRVAEAFF. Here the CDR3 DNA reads TGTGCCAGCAGCTTAGATCGGGTGGCTGAAGCTTTCTTT.

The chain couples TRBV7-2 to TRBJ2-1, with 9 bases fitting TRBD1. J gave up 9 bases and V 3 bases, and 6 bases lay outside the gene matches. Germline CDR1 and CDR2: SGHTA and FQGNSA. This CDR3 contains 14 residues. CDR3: CASSFDRGSVEQFF. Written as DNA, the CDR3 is TGTGCCAGCAGCTTTGACAGGGGGAGCGTTGAGCAGTTCTTC.

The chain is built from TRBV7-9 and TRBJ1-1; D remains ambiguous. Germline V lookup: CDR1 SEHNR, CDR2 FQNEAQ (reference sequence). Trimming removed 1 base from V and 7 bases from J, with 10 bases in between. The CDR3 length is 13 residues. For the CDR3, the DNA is TGTGCCAGCAGCTTAGTCCCGGGTGGTGAAGCTTTCTTT. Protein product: CASSLVPGGEAFF. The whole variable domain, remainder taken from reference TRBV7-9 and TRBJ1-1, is DTGVSQNPRHKITKRGQNVTFRCDPISEHNRLYWYRQTLGQGPEFLTYFQNEAQLEKSRLLSDRFSAERPKGSFSTLEIQRTEQGDSAMYLCASSLVPGGEAFFGQGTRLTVV.

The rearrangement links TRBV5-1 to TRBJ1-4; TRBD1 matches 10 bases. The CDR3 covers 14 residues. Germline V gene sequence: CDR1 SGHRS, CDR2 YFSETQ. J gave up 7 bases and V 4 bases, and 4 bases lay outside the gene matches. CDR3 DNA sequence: TGCGCCAGCAGCCCAAGGACAGGGGGTGAAAAACTGTTTTTT. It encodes CASSPRTGGEKLFF.

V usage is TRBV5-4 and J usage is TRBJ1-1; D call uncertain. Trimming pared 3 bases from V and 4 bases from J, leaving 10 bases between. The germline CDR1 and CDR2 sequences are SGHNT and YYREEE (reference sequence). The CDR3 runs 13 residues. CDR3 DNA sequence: TGTGCCAGCAGCTCGGACCCCTTCACTGAAGCTTTCTTT. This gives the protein CASSSDPFTEAFF.

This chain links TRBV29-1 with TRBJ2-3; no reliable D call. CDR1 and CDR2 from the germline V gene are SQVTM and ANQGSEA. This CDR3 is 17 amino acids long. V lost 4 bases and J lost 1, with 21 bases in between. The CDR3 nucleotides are TGCAGCGTTGGCCATTGGGCCCGGGTGGGCGGCACAGATACGCAGTATTTT. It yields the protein CSVGHWARVGGTDTQYF.

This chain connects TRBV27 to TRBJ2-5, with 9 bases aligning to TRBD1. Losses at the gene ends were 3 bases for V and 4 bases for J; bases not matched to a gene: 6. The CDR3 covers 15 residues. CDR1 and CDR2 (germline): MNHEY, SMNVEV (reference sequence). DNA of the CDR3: TGTGCCAGCAGTTTGGGACAGGGAAGAAGAGAGACCCAGTACTTC. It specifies CASSLGQGRRETQYF.

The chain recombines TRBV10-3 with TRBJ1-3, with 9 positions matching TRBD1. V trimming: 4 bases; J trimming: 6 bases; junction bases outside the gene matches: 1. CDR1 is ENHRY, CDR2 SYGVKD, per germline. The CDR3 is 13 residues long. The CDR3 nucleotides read TGTGCCATCAGTGGGGACAGGGTAAACACCATATATTTT. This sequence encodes CAISGDRVNTIYF.

The CDR3 region is CASSLSEGTGGKGEQYF. For the CDR3, the DNA is TGTGCCAGCAGTTTATCGGAGGGGACAGGGGGCAAAGGGGAGCAGTACTTC. The rearrangement joins TRBV27 to TRBJ2-7; 12 bases fit TRBD1. J was trimmed by 7 bases and V by 0 bases; bases with no gene match: 10. The CDR3 has 17 amino acids. CDR1 and CDR2 (germline): MNHEY, SMNVEV (reference sequence).

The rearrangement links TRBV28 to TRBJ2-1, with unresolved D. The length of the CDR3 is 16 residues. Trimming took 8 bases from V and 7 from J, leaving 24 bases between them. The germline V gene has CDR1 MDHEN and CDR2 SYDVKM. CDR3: CASQTGSTILGNEQFF. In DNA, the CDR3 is TGTGCCAGCCAAACCGGCTCCACAATTTTAGGGAATGAGCAGTTCTTC.

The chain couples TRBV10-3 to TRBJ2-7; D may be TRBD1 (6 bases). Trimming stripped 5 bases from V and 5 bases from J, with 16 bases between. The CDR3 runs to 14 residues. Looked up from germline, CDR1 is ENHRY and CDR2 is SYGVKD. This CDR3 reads CAISNRENGDEQYF. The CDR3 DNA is TGTGCCATCAGTAACAGGGAAAACGGGGACGAGCAGTACTTC.

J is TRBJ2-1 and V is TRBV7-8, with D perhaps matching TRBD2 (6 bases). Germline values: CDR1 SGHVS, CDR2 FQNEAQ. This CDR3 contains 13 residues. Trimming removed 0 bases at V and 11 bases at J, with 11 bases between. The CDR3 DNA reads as TGTGCCAGCAGCTTAGCGCGGGACTCGCAGCAGTTCTTC. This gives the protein CASSLARDSQQFF. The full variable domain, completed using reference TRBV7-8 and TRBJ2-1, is GAGVSQSPRYKVAKRGQDVALRCDPISGHVSLFWYQQALGQGPEFLTYFQNEAQLDKSGLPSDRFFAERPEGSVSTLKIQRTQQEDSAVYLCASSLARDSQQFFGPGTRLTVL.

Written as DNA, the CDR3 is TGTGCCAGCAGTTTATCAGGTTTGGGCAATCAGCCCCAGCATTTT. Protein product: CASSLSGLGNQPQHF. The chain uses TRBV27 and TRBJ1-5; no firm D call. V was shortened by 0 bases and J by 2 bases, with 8 bases between the two germline ends. This CDR3 region has 15 residues. From germline, CDR1 is MNHEY and CDR2 SMNVEV (reference sequence).

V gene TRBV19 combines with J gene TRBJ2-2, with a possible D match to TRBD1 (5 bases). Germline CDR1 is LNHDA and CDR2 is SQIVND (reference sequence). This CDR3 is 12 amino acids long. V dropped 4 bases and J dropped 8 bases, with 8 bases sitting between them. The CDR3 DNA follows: TGTGCCAGTAGTAGGCGGACAGGGGAGCTGTTTTTT. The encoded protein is CASSRRTGELFF.

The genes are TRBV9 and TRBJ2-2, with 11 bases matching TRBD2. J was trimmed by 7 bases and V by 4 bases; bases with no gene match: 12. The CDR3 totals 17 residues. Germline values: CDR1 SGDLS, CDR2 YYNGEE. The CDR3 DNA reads TGTGCCAGCAGCCCGCAGCTAGCGGGAGGCCCCTACGGGGAGCTGTTTTTT. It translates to CASSPQLAGGPYGELFF.